The 16 T cell receptor beta chains below all came from one sample that was sequenced in a study of blood T cell repertoires in COVID-19. Clones were read by immunoSEQ multiplex PCR, and TCRdb kept only the in-frame ones, dropping some. The table shows 350,000 to 450,000 clones, with roughly 90% occurring only once. The specimen was peripheral blood. The receptors originated from a man aged 35 to 55 with acute or convalescent COVID-19.

This chain joins TRBV19 and TRBJ1-1; weak D call: TRBD1 (5 bases). The germline CDR1 and CDR2 sequences are LNHDA and SQIVND (reference sequence). V dropped 3 bases and J dropped 1 base, with 15 bases sitting between them. The CDR3 is 16 residues long. The CDR3 bases are TGTGCCAGTAGTATCCCATTCTTTACAGGGAACACTGAAGCTTTCTTT. It codes for CASSIPFFTGNTEAFF.

CDR3 amino acids: CASSLGRTDTQYF. In DNA, the CDR3 is TGCGCCAGCAGCTTGGGTCGGACAGATACGCAGTATTTT. J is TRBJ2-3 and V is TRBV5-1; D uncertain. CDR3 size: 13 residues. Per the germline V gene, CDR1 is SGHRS and CDR2 is YFSETQ. V was trimmed by 0 bases and J by 3 bases, leaving 5 bases between them.

This chain uses TRBV19 with TRBJ2-1; 7 bases align to TRBD2. The CDR3 totals 14 residues. CDR1 is LNHDA, CDR2 SQIVND, per germline (reference sequence). V lost 4 bases, J lost 8 bases, and 8 bases stayed unmatched. CDR3 coding DNA: TGTGCCAGTAGTACAGGACTAGGGGACCATGAGCAGTTCTTC. It specifies CASSTGLGDHEQFF.

The CDR3 nucleotides are TGCGCCAGCAGCCTTACCCGGACAGGGGGCTCGTACGGCGGGAACACCATATATTTT. Translation gives CASSLTRTGGSYGGNTIYF. The chain employs TRBV4-3 and TRBJ1-3; 11 bases align to TRBD1. This CDR3 spans 19 amino acids. Trimming cost V 4 bases and J 7 bases; bases outside gene matches: 18. Germline V lookup: CDR1 LGHNA, CDR2 YSLEER.

The chain uses TRBV7-8 and TRBJ2-1, with a possible D match to TRBD2 (6 bases). CDR3 length equals 17 residues. Germline lookup yields CDR1 SGHVS and CDR2 FQNEAQ. Deletions cut 0 bases from V and 13 bases from J, with 25 bases between. CDR3 region: CASSLAGGYTGGVGQFF. For the CDR3, the DNA is TGTGCCAGCAGCTTAGCCGGGGGATACACGGGCGGGGTTGGTCAGTTCTTC.

This clone was seen once. This sequence joins TRBV20-1 and TRBJ2-5; 8 bases are a match to TRBD2. The CDR3 contains 15 residues. With 3 bases clipped from V and 1 base from J, the junction kept 7 bases outside the gene matches. Germline V gene sequence: CDR1 DFQATT, CDR2 SNEGSKA (reference sequence). The DNA for the CDR3 is TGCAGTGCTAGTGGGCAGCGGGGGCCCCAAGAGACCCAGTACTTC. Its translation: CSASGQRGPQETQYF.

The genes are TRBV4-1 and TRBJ1-4; D is perhaps TRBD1 (6 bases). The V end was cut by 4 bases, the J end by 10 bases, with 16 bases between. CDR3 size: 14 residues. CDR1 and CDR2 from the germline V gene are MGHRA and YSYEKL. CDR3 DNA sequence: TGCGCCAGCAGCCCCCGGGGAGGGGGGACAAAACTGTTTTTT. Residues: CASSPRGGGTKLFF.

V is TRBV27 and J is TRBJ2-3, with D possibly being TRBD2 (6 bases). Trimming pared 2 bases from V and 6 bases from J, leaving 12 bases between. This CDR3 is 14 amino acids long. Germline CDR1 is MNHEY and CDR2 is SMNVEV (reference sequence). The CDR3 loop reads CASSLGLASDTQYF. CDR3 bases: TGTGCCAGCAGTTTAGGCCTAGCGTCCGATACGCAGTATTTT.

This rearrangement joins TRBV9 to TRBJ2-1; 8 bases are shared with TRBD1. The J segment lost 10 bases and the V segment lost 2 bases, leaving 8 bases of the junction unmatched. CDR3 length: 14 residues. Germline V lookup: CDR1 SGDLS, CDR2 YYNGEE. This chain's CDR3 is CASSVRTGSREQFF. CDR3 DNA sequence: TGTGCCAGCAGCGTTCGGACAGGGTCCAGAGAGCAGTTCTTC.

This clone occurred a few times. DNA for the CDR3: TGTGCCAGCAGTTTTCAGGGGCCCGGGGAGCTGTTTTTT. This translates into CASSFQGPGELFF. V usage is TRBV12-3 or TRBV12-4 and J usage is TRBJ2-2, with a tentative D call TRBD1 (6 bases). V lost 3 bases and J 6 bases, leaving 8 bases between the germline ends. The CDR3 is 13 amino acids.

The rearrangement uses TRBV21-1 and TRBJ2-7; no DNA check was done on the table's D call, TRBD1. TRBV21-1 has pseudogene status. The CDR3 extends over 14 amino acids. In DNA, the CDR3 is TGTGCCAGCGCGGACAGGACCTACTCCTACGAGCAGTACTTC. The encoded protein is CASADRTYSYEQYF.

The V call is TRBV9, the J call TRBJ2-1; D call uncertain. The CDR3 spans 15 residues. Germline loops: CDR1 SGDLS, CDR2 YYNGEE. V was clipped by 1 base and J by 3 bases, with 11 bases between them. The CDR3 loop reads CASSVWPGNYNEQFF. CDR3 nucleotide sequence: TGTGCCAGCAGCGTATGGCCAGGAAACTACAATGAGCAGTTCTTC. Full variable domain (outside the CDR3, taken from reference TRBV9 and TRBJ2-1): DSGVTQTPKHLITATGQRVTLRCSPRSGDLSVYWYQQSLDQGLQFLIQYYNGEERAKGNILERFSAQQFPDLHSELNLSSLELGDSALYFCASSVWPGNYNEQFFGPGTRLTVL.

This clone was counted only a few times. This chain connects TRBV7-2 to TRBJ1-2; D is ambiguous. V lost 6 bases to trimming and J lost 1 base, with 18 bases between them. CDR1 and CDR2 (germline): SGHTA, FQGNSA. The CDR3 totals 16 residues. CDR3 sequence (DNA): TGTGCCAGCAGTCAGAGGGCCTTTACCCGTAACTATGGCTACACCTTC. Translated: CASSQRAFTRNYGYTF.

The chain carries TRBV9 and TRBJ1-2; D perhaps matches TRBD1 (6 bases). Germline lookup yields CDR1 SGDLS and CDR2 YYNGEE. The CDR3 loop spans 13 amino acids. V lost 1 base, J lost 3 bases, and 7 bases lay in between. The CDR3 reads CASSVQGYYGYTF. The CDR3 DNA reads as TGTGCCAGCAGCGTACAGGGGTACTATGGCTACACCTTC.

This clone was detected only once. The chain links TRBV7-2 to TRBJ2-6; 8 bases fit TRBD1. V shed 2 bases and J 0 bases; nucleotides not matched to a gene: 6. The CDR3 spans 18 residues. Per the germline V gene, CDR1 is SGHTA and CDR2 is FQGNSA. The CDR3 here is CASSLRGTGNSGANVLTF. The CDR3 bases are TGTGCCAGCAGCTTACGAGGGACAGGCAACTCTGGGGCCAACGTCCTGACTTTC.

A word on this clone: Other DNA sequences in the same sample also yield this CDR3. This chain connects TRBV9 to TRBJ1-6, with TRBD1 as a possible D gene (6 bases). The V gene's germline CDR1 is SGDLS and CDR2 YYNGEE. This CDR3 spans 13 amino acids. Trimming left V 3 bases short and J 10 bases short, with 11 bases between. The CDR3 here is CASSEGRGSPLHF. The DNA of the CDR3 is TGTGCCAGCAGCGAGGGCAGGGGATCACCCCTCCACTTT.